This T cell receptor (beta chain) stems from a study of blood T cells in healthy people across ages. The use of a sample-barcoded 5' primer and a J-beta primer mix characterized a second PCR of roughly 6 to 12 cycles. TCRdb reanalysed the 5' RACE reads using MiXCR and keeps one entry per CDR3 protein. Of approximately 600,000 distinct CDR3 sequences listed, 58% were seen once; the top ten hold about two fifths. V lost 7 bases and J lost 6; bases outside the gene matches: 7. There are 13 residues in the CDR3. Germline V CDR1 and CDR2: SQVTM, ANQGSEA. J is TRBJ2-3 and V is TRBV29-1, with 10 positions matching TRBD1. The sequenced material came from blood. The TCR originated in a man in his 60s in good health. This CDR3 reads CSAGTGVDDTQYF. CDR3 in DNA: TGCAGCGCCGGGACAGGGGTAGATGATACGCAGTATTTT.